The clone carrying this T cell receptor (beta chain) is labeled as medium-sized (0.01 to 0.1%). Its specificity is not known. Some clones are missing from TCRdb's copy, which holds only in-frame ones; the method was immunoSEQ multiplex PCR. Found here are about 32,000 clones, roughly four fifths of them singletons; the top ten hold 15% to 20%. The data stem from a study of PD-1 blockade in classical Hodgkin lymphoma. Across the whole study: Every 2 weeks, patients got 3 mg/kg intravenous nivolumab. Points from the study as a whole: Complete responders entered with baseline diversity on par with newly diagnosed patients, the results showed.

Time point defined: cycle 4 day 1 (C4D1), after five to seven weeks of nivolumab. In every patient, relapse followed autologous stem cell transplantation, while exposure to brentuximab vedotin differed. V dropped 7 bases and J dropped 6; count of bases not matched to a gene: 17. This CDR3 is 15 amino acids long. Germline CDR1 SQVTM, CDR2 ANQGSEA. This TCR came from a human donor with classical Hodgkin lymphoma. The source was peripheral blood mononuclear cells (PBMCs), collected before the fourth cycle of nivolumab. The chain links TRBV29-1 to TRBJ1-1, with 7 bases that match TRBD1. The CDR3 spells CSATGIGGAWAEAFF. CDR3 DNA sequence: TGCAGCGCCACGGGAATAGGGGGCGCTTGGGCTGAAGCTTTCTTT.